Presented here are 14 T cell receptor beta chains from one specimen sequenced in a study of T cell repertoires in cytomegalovirus infection (dated by TCRdb to the late 2010s). This sample was sequenced with an Illumina HiSeq 1500. The public reads were run again by TCRdb, first through fastp at Q25 and then through MiXCR, and only productive beta chains were kept. Rows are unified per CDR3 protein, each entry keeping the most common DNA and genes. Present in this sample are 60,000 to 75,000 distinct CDR3 sequences, about 29% of which were seen just once. The ten largest clones take up 59% of the sample. The sample's treatment or condition label, in plain terms: in vitro stimulation with specific CMV peptide epitopes to enrich CMV-specific T cells. These TCRs are of unknown antigen specificity. This sample comprised CD8+ T cells from cultured PBMCs, obtained from culture after CMV antigen stimulation. The receptors were sampled from a human donor in good health (CMV status not recorded). Some clones in this sample may be carry-over from other donors' samples.

This clonotype was observed a handful of times. This sequence joins TRBV15 and TRBJ2-2; 7 nucleotides match TRBD1. This CDR3 is built from 14 residues. Germline CDR1 and CDR2: LNHNV and YYDKDF (reference sequence). V trimming: 8 bases; J trimming: 0 bases; junction bases outside the gene matches: 3. In nucleotides, the CDR3 is TGTGCCACCTCCGGGACAGCGAACACCGGGGAGCTGTTTTTT. This sequence encodes CATSGTANTGELFF.

The V gene is TRBV5-4, the J gene TRBJ2-3, with no clear D. The CDR3 has 17 residues. Trimming pared 2 bases from V and 2 bases from J, leaving 18 bases between. Germline CDR1 SGHNT, CDR2 YYREEE (reference sequence). The CDR3 protein is CASSFSPNKRDTDTQYF. CDR3 DNA sequence: TGTGCCAGCAGCTTCTCCCCAAATAAACGCGACACAGATACGCAGTATTTT.

This clonotype was recorded a few times. This chain links TRBV5-4 with TRBJ2-3; 11 bases line up with TRBD2. After removal of 5 bases from V and 5 bases from J, the junction contained 10 bases not matched to a gene. The CDR3 totals 16 residues. In germline, CDR1 is SGHNT, CDR2 YYREEE (reference sequence). CDR3 nucleotide sequence: TGTGCCAGCAGACCCTTAGCGGGGGGGCTTATAGATACGCAGTATTTT. Protein sequence: CASRPLAGGLIDTQYF. The full variable domain, its missing parts supplied by reference TRBV5-4 and TRBJ2-3, is ETGVTQSPTHLIKTRGQQVTLRCSSQSGHNTVSWYQQALGQGPQFIFQYYREEENGRGNFPPRFSGLQFPNYSSELNVNALELDDSALYLCASRPLAGGLIDTQYFGPGTRLTVL.

This clonotype appeared many times. The J gene is TRBJ2-5, the V gene TRBV14; perhaps D is TRBD1 or TRBD2 (6 bases each). In germline, CDR1 is SGHDN, CDR2 FVKESK. This CDR3 comprises 16 residues. V was trimmed by 0 bases and J by 5 bases, leaving 16 bases between them. The CDR3 region has the DNA TGTGCCAGCAGCCAAGATCCGGGGGCGCGACGGGAGACCCAGTACTTC. It codes for CASSQDPGARRETQYF.

This clonotype was detected ten times or more. CDR3 protein: CASSLGPGVQYEQFF. CDR3 in DNA: TGTGCCAGCAGCCTAGGGCCAGGGGTACAATATGAGCAGTTCTTC. The chain is built from TRBV7-2 and TRBJ2-1; tentatively, D is TRBD1 (6 bases). CDR3 length: 15 residues. CDR1 SGHTA and CDR2 FQGNSA come from the germline V gene. The V end was cut by 5 bases, the J end by 8 bases, with 19 bases between.

This clonotype appeared a single time. V is TRBV9 and J is TRBJ1-2, with D perhaps TRBD1 (6 bases). CDR1 and CDR2 (germline): SGDLS, YYNGEE. The CDR3 runs to 12 residues. V was trimmed by 3 bases and J by 6 bases, leaving 9 bases between them. The CDR3 protein is CASSAGVHGYTF. DNA for the CDR3: TGTGCCAGCAGCGCAGGGGTTCATGGCTACACCTTC.

This clonotype was seen just once. The V call is TRBV18, the J call TRBJ1-2, with D unclear. CDR3 length: 12 amino acids. Germline lookup yields CDR1 KGHSH and CDR2 LQKENI. The V gene lost 6 bases and the J gene lost 10 bases, with 15 bases spanning the gap. CDR3 nucleotide sequence: TGTGCCAGCTCCCCTAGTTCTTCTGACTACACCTTC. Translated, it gives CASSPSSSDYTF.

This clonotype has only a few counts. The chain uses TRBV2 and TRBJ2-7; D possibly corresponds to TRBD2 (6 bases). V was trimmed by 4 bases and J by 5 bases, leaving 12 bases between them. CDR3 size: 13 residues. Germline V gene lookup returns CDR1 SNHLY and CDR2 FYNNEI. CDR3 region: CASSADYLDEQYF. CDR3 sequence (DNA): TGTGCCAGCAGTGCGGACTACCTTGACGAGCAGTACTTC.

In its sample, this clonotype was seen a few times. The chain employs TRBV11-3 and TRBJ2-3, with D perhaps matching TRBD2 (6 bases). Between the trimmed V and J ends, which lost 0 bases and 4 bases, there was a span of 11 bases. The germline gives CDR1 SGHNT, CDR2 YENEEA. This CDR3 region has 15 residues. In nucleotides, the CDR3 is TGTGCCAGCAGCTTAGACGCTTGGGGGGCAGATACGCAGTATTTT. The encoded protein is CASSLDAWGADTQYF.

The V gene is TRBV7-2, the J gene TRBJ2-1; 8 bases are shared with TRBD2. Per germline, CDR1 SGHTA and CDR2 FQGNSA. CDR3 size: 15 residues. Germline trimming cut 1 base from V and 6 bases from J; bases unmatched to any gene: 5. CDR3 loop: CASSLEGLAGNEQFF. The CDR3 nucleotides read TGTGCCAGCAGCTTAGAGGGGCTAGCGGGCAATGAGCAGTTCTTC.

The table lists this clonotype with many counts. The rearrangement joins TRBV7-2 to TRBJ2-3; 7 nucleotides match TRBD2. The ends lost 5 bases at V and 2 bases at J; junction bases unmatched: 13. Germline-derived CDR1 and CDR2 are SGHTA and FQGNSA. The CDR3 contains 17 residues. CDR3 region: CASSRPTGGPDTDTQYF. The DNA for the CDR3 is TGTGCCAGCAGCCGACCGACGGGGGGTCCAGACACAGATACGCAGTATTTT.

The chain combines TRBV12-3 or TRBV12-4 with TRBJ2-1; D may be TRBD2 (5 bases). Trimming removed 4 bases at V and 6 bases at J, with 13 bases between. This CDR3 contains 14 residues. In nucleotides, the CDR3 is TGTGCCAGCAGTTCGGGGTCCCGAGTCAATGAGCAGTTCTTC. Its translation: CASSSGSRVNEQFF.

This clonotype appeared many times. The rearrangement joins TRBV4-2 to TRBJ2-1, with D maybe TRBD1 (5 bases). Trimming removed 0 bases from V and 0 bases from J, with 12 bases in between. The CDR3 is made up of 17 amino acids. CDR1 is LGHNA, CDR2 YNFKEQ, per germline. CDR3 sequence: CASSQDGTRVSYNEQFF. CDR3 in DNA: TGTGCCAGCAGCCAAGATGGTACCAGGGTCTCCTACAATGAGCAGTTCTTC.

The J gene is TRBJ2-7, the V gene TRBV5-4; D is undetermined. CDR1 SGHNT and CDR2 YYREEE come from the germline V gene (reference sequence). V was trimmed by 8 bases and J by 3 bases, leaving 18 bases between them. The CDR3 runs to 14 residues. CDR3 DNA: TGTGCCAGTAGCACTTGGACCAAACACTACGAGCAGTACTTC. Amino acids: CASSTWTKHYEQYF.